Sequencing of this TCR beta chain was carried out in a study of read filtering for tumor transcriptome and immune sequencing. Whole-study context: By R-ISS, stages I, II and III held around 8, 15 and 7 patients.

Molecular barcoded adaptors covering alpha/delta and beta/gamma chains were used on roughly 370 ng RNA. TCRdb reprocessed the reads via MiXCR and lists one record per CDR3 protein. The sample contains 100,000 to 150,000 distinct CDR3 sequences, approximately 13% of which appear only once. Germline V gives CDR1 DFQATT, CDR2 SNEGSKA (reference sequence). This CDR3 has 14 residues. V shed 6 bases and J shed 0 bases, with 12 bases lying between them. This clonotype was observed a few times. This clonotype was sampled from a donor at least 40 years old with multiple myeloma. Input material: a population of CD138-negative cells sorted from bone marrow. The J gene is TRBJ2-1, the V gene TRBV20-1; no definite D call. The CDR3 region has the DNA TGCAGTGCGCGCAGCTTGAGCTCCTACAATGAGCAGTTCTTC. It yields the protein CSARSLSSYNEQFF.